This T cell receptor (beta chain) is from a study of blood T cell repertoires in COVID-19. Profiled with immunoSEQ multiplex PCR; TCRdb holds only in-frame clones, not every one. Here the sample spans 150,000 to 180,000 clones, around 84% being singletons. The CDR3 is 17 amino acids. The trim removed 4 bases at V and 0 bases at J, leaving 6 bases unmatched. Germline values: CDR1 LNHDA, CDR2 SQIVND (reference sequence). The V gene is TRBV19, the J gene TRBJ2-1; 10 bases are a match to TRBD1. The TCR comes from a man at least 80 years old with acute or convalescent COVID-19. What was sequenced was peripheral blood. CDR3 in DNA: TGTGCCAGTAGTACGGGGACAGGGGAAAGCTCCTACAATGAGCAGTTCTTC. The encoded protein is CASSTGTGESSYNEQFF.